This TCR beta chain was obtained from a study of T cell clonality in common variable immunodeficiency. TCRdb's table, derived via immunoSEQ multiplex PCR, lists solely in-frame clones and lacks some. The repertoire consists of roughly 79,000 clones, none detected only once. This clone came up many times. The read falls 3 residues short of the CDR3 end, and the missing part is taken from the germline J gene. Trimming removed 4 bases at V and 6 bases at J, with 10 bases between. This CDR3 is built from 13 residues. Germline CDR1 KGHSH, CDR2 LQKENI. The receptor was isolated from a person between 18 and 75 years old in good health. Sequencing was carried out using peripheral blood mononuclear cells. This chain uses TRBV18 with TRBJ1-5, with D perhaps matching TRBD1 (5 bases). Partial CDR3 DNA: TGTGCCAGCTCACGAGAGGGGTCTCAGCCC. Its translation is CASSREGSQP. The whole CDR3 sequence is CASSREGSQPQHF. The entire variable domain, with the rest obtained from reference TRBV18 and TRBJ1-5, is as follows: NAGVMQNPRHLVRRRGQEARLRCSPMKGHSHVYWYRQLPEEGLKFMVYLQKENIIDESGMPKERFSAEFPKEGPSILRIQQVVRGDSAAYFCASSREGSQPQHFGDGTRLSIL.